This T cell receptor (beta chain) emerged from a study of T cell responses to AZD1222 COVID-19 vaccine. Study-wide results and caveats: Vaccine-associated CD4 TCRs spanned spike, dominant at 160-218 and 743-854. Donor demographics were predominantly white British with a female majority; clonal diversity may be underestimated. Spike-specific TCR breadth and depth went up after people got two AZD1222 doses.

With respect to this clone: What it recognizes is unknown.

This CDR3 comprises 14 residues. Germline V gene sequence: CDR1 SGHAT, CDR2 FQNNGV. Trimming removed 2 bases from V and 0 bases from J, with 7 bases in between. Profiled with immunoSEQ multiplex PCR; TCRdb holds only in-frame clones, not every one. The sample contains some 150,000 clones, over 90% of which appear only once. This receptor was obtained from an adult in good health. The chain couples TRBV11-2 to TRBJ2-5; D is unclear. The sample consisted of peripheral blood, taken on day 0 of MenACWY control vaccination. The CDR3 DNA reads TGTGCCAGCAGCTTATCGGCACACCAAGAGACCCAGTACTTC. It encodes CASSLSAHQETQYF.